These 21 T cell receptor beta chains share one sample of origin, sequenced in a study of cytomegalovirus exposure and HLA in healthy donors. In the PCR, 60 Vbeta and 13 Jbeta primers were used. Assay: immunoSEQ multiplex PCR; the TCRdb copy retains only in-frame clones and omits some. The sample holds about 99,000 clones, about 78% seen once. The source material was PBMCs. The source of these receptors is a man in his forties or fifties in good health and CMV-seronegative.

Only a few counts were recorded for this clone. V usage is TRBV2 and J usage is TRBJ2-7; 8 bases line up with TRBD1. Unmatched junction bases numbered 10, after V lost 6 bases and J lost 6 bases. The CDR3 length is 14 residues. Looked up from germline, CDR1 is SNHLY and CDR2 is FYNNEI. Here the CDR3 DNA reads TGTGCCAGCAGCGACCGGGACAGGTTAGTCGAGCAGTACTTC. Translating it yields CASSDRDRLVEQYF.

The chain joins TRBV29-1 to TRBJ2-2; 7 bases are a match to TRBD1. V dropped 4 bases and J dropped 4; count of bases not matched to a gene: 6. Germline CDR1 and CDR2: SQVTM and ANQGSEA. The CDR3 has 14 amino acids. The CDR3, as DNA: TGCAGCGTTGCGGGCAGGGGGAGCACCGGGGAGCTGTTTTTT. It yields the protein CSVAGRGSTGELFF.

This clone has a single count. This chain connects TRBV7-8 to TRBJ2-2, with 8 bases lining up with TRBD1. Germline-derived CDR1 and CDR2 are SGHVS and FQNEAQ. V lost 3 bases and J lost 6; bases outside the gene matches: 3. The CDR3 has 14 amino acids. The CDR3 here is CASSFGRGPGELFF. The CDR3 coding sequence is TGTGCCAGCAGCTTCGGCAGGGGGCCCGGGGAGCTGTTTTTT.

The chain couples TRBV15 to TRBJ2-5; 10 bases are a match to TRBD1. The CDR3 length is 15 residues. The V gene's germline CDR1 is LNHNV and CDR2 YYDKDF (reference sequence). Trimming at V came to 6 bases and at J to 5 bases, leaving 9 bases not matched to a gene. The CDR3 is CATRIPTGGRETQYF. CDR3 DNA sequence: TGTGCCACCAGGATTCCGACAGGGGGCAGGGAGACCCAGTACTTC. The whole variable domain, filled in from reference TRBV15 and TRBJ2-5, reads DAMVIQNPRYQVTQFGKPVTLSCSQTLNHNVMYWYQQKSSQAPKLLFHYYDKDFNNEADTPDNFQSRRPNTSFCFLDIRSPGLGDTAMYLCATRIPTGGRETQYFGPGTRLLVL.

The chain has TRBV7-3 and TRBJ2-1; 12 bases map to TRBD2. The CDR3 is 18 amino acids. The V and J ends lost 2 bases and 2 bases, in that order; junction bases with no gene match: 7. CDR1 and CDR2 (germline): SGHTA, FQGTGA. CDR3 sequence reads: CASSLLPSGGEAYNEQFF. As DNA, the CDR3 is TGTGCCAGCAGCTTACTTCCTAGCGGGGGGGAAGCCTACAATGAGCAGTTCTTC.

The rearrangement joins TRBV4-1 to TRBJ2-1, with D possibly being TRBD2 (5 bases). CDR3 size: 15 residues. Germline V gene lookup returns CDR1 MGHRA and CDR2 YSYEKL. V dropped 0 bases and J dropped 0 bases, with 6 bases sitting between them. In DNA, the CDR3 is TGCGCCAGCAGCCAAGATGGGAGCTCCTACAATGAGCAGTTCTTC. It encodes CASSQDGSSYNEQFF.

The chain links TRBV6-5 to TRBJ1-1; TRBD1 might be the D (6 bases). V lost 10 bases to trimming and J lost 0 bases, with 15 bases between them. Germline CDR1 and CDR2: MNHEY and SVGAGI. The CDR3 has 14 residues. CDR3 region: CATRNTGMNTEAFF. The CDR3 nucleotides are TGTGCCACCAGGAATACAGGGATGAACACTGAAGCTTTCTTT.

J is TRBJ1-1 and V is TRBV18; the match to TRBD1 covers 7 bases. J gave up 0 bases and V 3 bases, and 4 bases lay outside the gene matches. Germline assignment: CDR1 KGHSH and CDR2 LQKENI. CDR3 length equals 15 residues. This chain's CDR3 is CASSPGQTLNTEAFF. As DNA, the CDR3 is TGTGCCAGCTCACCGGGACAGACGTTGAACACTGAAGCTTTCTTT. The variable domain in full, with the rest retrieved from reference TRBV18 and TRBJ1-1, is NAGVMQNPRHLVRRRGQEARLRCSPMKGHSHVYWYRQLPEEGLKFMVYLQKENIIDESGMPKERFSAEFPKEGPSILRIQQVVRGDSAAYFCASSPGQTLNTEAFFGQGTRLTVV.

The chain recombines TRBV7-8 with TRBJ2-5, with TRBD2 as a possible D gene (6 bases). Germline V gives CDR1 SGHVS, CDR2 FQNEAQ. This CDR3 spans 17 amino acids. The V gene lost 1 base and the J gene lost 6 bases, with 21 bases spanning the gap. CDR3 in DNA: TGTGCCAGCAGCTTAGGTTGGGGCGGGGACCGGGGGAAGACCCAGTACTTC. Amino acids: CASSLGWGGDRGKTQYF.

This clone turned up a few times. V is TRBV5-1 and J is TRBJ1-6; D might be TRBD1 (5 bases). CDR1 and CDR2 (germline): SGHRS, YFSETQ. V dropped 1 base and J dropped 8 bases, with 10 bases sitting between them. The CDR3 runs 14 residues. The CDR3 nucleotides read TGCGCCAGCAGCTTGACCGGGGGGGATTCACCCCTCCACTTT. Protein: CASSLTGGDSPLHF. The variable domain in full, completed from reference TRBV5-1 and TRBJ1-6, reads KAGVTQTPRYLIKTRGQQVTLSCSPISGHRSVSWYQQTPGQGLQFLFEYFSETQRNKGNFPGRFSGRQFSNSRSEMNVSTLELGDSALYLCASSLTGGDSPLHFGNGTRLTVT.

The gene calls are TRBV4-2 and TRBJ2-1; 13 bases line up with TRBD2. Germline CDR1 is LGHNA and CDR2 is YNFKEQ. This CDR3 has 18 amino acids. V gave up 0 bases and J gave up 4 bases; unmatched junction bases: 6. For the CDR3, the DNA is TGTGCCAGCAGCCAAGAGGGTTCGGGACTAGCGGGATACAATGAGCAGTTCTTC. Residues: CASSQEGSGLAGYNEQFF.

In its sample, this clone was seen many times. The gene calls are TRBV6-6 and TRBJ2-1, with a tentative D call TRBD2 (5 bases). V was clipped by 10 bases and J by 1 base, with 11 bases between them. The CDR3 covers 13 residues. Germline V gene lookup returns CDR1 MNHNY and CDR2 SVGAGI (reference sequence). The CDR3 region has the DNA TGTGCCATTAGCGTCCAATCCTACAATGAGCAGTTCTTC. This translates into CAISVQSYNEQFF.

The CDR3 DNA reads TGTGCCAGCCAAAAGGGGGCTGGGAATTCACCCCTCCACTTT. Its protein is CASQKGAGNSPLHF. The chain carries TRBV6-5 and TRBJ1-6; the match to TRBD1 covers 7 bases. CDR3 length: 14 amino acids. With V trimmed by 8 bases and J by 7 bases, 8 bases remained unmatched. The germline gives CDR1 MNHEY, CDR2 SVGAGI.

This clone was observed a single time. The chain joins TRBV6-5 to TRBJ2-7; 13 bases are a match to TRBD2. The junction had 5 bases not matched to a gene; V was cut back by 7 bases and J by 2 bases. Looked up from germline, CDR1 is MNHEY and CDR2 is SVGAGI. The CDR3 is 15 amino acids. The DNA of the CDR3 is TGTGCCAGCACAGCTACTAGCGGGAGGGCCTACGAGCAGTACTTC. Translating gives CASTATSGRAYEQYF.

This chain uses TRBV11-2 with TRBJ2-4; possible D gene TRBD1, 5 bases. Trimming took off 5 bases at V and 10 bases at J, with 18 bases between the two ends. This CDR3 region has 14 residues. CDR1 and CDR2 (germline): SGHAT, FQNNGV. The CDR3 is CASSKGEFPGIQYF. CDR3 nucleotides: TGTGCCAGCAGCAAAGGCGAGTTCCCAGGGATTCAGTACTTC. Supplemented by reference TRBV11-2 and TRBJ2-4, the full variable domain reads EAGVAQSPRYKIIEKRQSVAFWCNPISGHATLYWYQQILGQGPKLLIQFQNNGVVDDSQLPKDRFSAERLKGVDSTLKIQPAKLEDSAVYLCASSKGEFPGIQYFGAGTRLSVL.

The J gene is TRBJ2-3, the V gene TRBV2, with D hard to call. The germline gives CDR1 SNHLY, CDR2 FYNNEI. V dropped 8 bases and J dropped 0 bases, with 9 bases sitting between them. This CDR3 is 13 amino acids long. The CDR3 sequence: CASEAESTDTQYF. As DNA, the CDR3 is TGTGCCAGCGAGGCAGAGAGCACAGATACGCAGTATTTT. Drawing the rest from reference TRBV2 and TRBJ2-3, the complete variable domain is EPEVTQTPSHQVTQMGQEVILRCVPISNHLYFYWYRQILGQKVEFLVSFYNNEISEKSEIFDDQFSVERPDGSNFTLKIRSTKLEDSAMYFCASEAESTDTQYFGPGTRLTVL.

This chain uses TRBV18 with TRBJ1-1; D is unclear. CDR3 length: 12 amino acids. Trimming took off 4 bases at V and 8 bases at J, with 11 bases between the two ends. CDR1 and CDR2 from the germline V gene are KGHSH and LQKENI. The CDR3 protein is CASSRPSGEAFF. Here the CDR3 DNA reads TGTGCCAGCTCACGCCCGTCGGGAGAAGCTTTCTTT.

This chain connects TRBV6-1 to TRBJ1-4; D possibly corresponds to TRBD1 (6 bases). Germline loops: CDR1 MNHNS, CDR2 SASEGT. CDR3 length: 16 amino acids. V was trimmed by 1 base and J by 7 bases, leaving 16 bases between them. The CDR3 DNA follows: TGTGCCAGCAGTGAAGTGAGGACAGCTAGTGGTGAAAAACTGTTTTTT. Protein sequence: CASSEVRTASGEKLFF.

CDR3 sequence (DNA): TGTGCCAGCAGCCCGGGGGACAGCTCCACAGATACGCAGTATTTT. It codes for CASSPGDSSTDTQYF. V is TRBV7-2 and J is TRBJ2-3; maybe TRBD1 (7 bases). Trimming removed 5 bases from V and 2 bases from J, with 14 bases in between. The CDR3 covers 15 residues. Germline-derived CDR1 and CDR2 are SGHTA and FQGNSA.

This clone was found a few times. This CDR3 is CASKASGGTGELFF. CDR3 nucleotides: TGTGCCAGCAAGGCTAGCGGGGGCACCGGGGAGCTGTTTTTT. The chain uses TRBV6-5 and TRBJ2-2; 10 bases agree with TRBD2. This CDR3 contains 14 residues. V shed 7 bases, J shed 4 bases, and the junction held 3 bases outside the gene matches. Germline CDR1 reads MNHEY; CDR2 reads SVGAGI.

The chain joins TRBV4-1 to TRBJ2-1; TRBD2 aligns across 7 bases. Germline-derived CDR1 and CDR2 are MGHRA and YSYEKL. V lost 0 bases to trimming and J lost 10 bases; unmatched junction nucleotides: 6. The CDR3 extends over 14 amino acids. In nucleotides, the CDR3 is TGCGCCAGCAGCCAAGACCGCGACGGGAGGGAGCAGTTCTTC. Amino acid sequence: CASSQDRDGREQFF.